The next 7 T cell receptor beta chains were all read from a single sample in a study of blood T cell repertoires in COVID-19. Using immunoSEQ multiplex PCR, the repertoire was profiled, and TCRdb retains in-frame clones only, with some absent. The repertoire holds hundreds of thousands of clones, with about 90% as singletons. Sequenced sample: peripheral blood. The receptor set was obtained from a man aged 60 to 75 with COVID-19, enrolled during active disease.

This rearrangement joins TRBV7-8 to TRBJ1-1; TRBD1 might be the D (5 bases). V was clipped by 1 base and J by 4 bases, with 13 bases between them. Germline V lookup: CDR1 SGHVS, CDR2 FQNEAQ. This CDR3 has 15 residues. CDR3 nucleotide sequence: TGTGCCAGCAGCTTAGTAGGGGTATTGGGCACTGAAGCTTTCTTT. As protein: CASSLVGVLGTEAFF.

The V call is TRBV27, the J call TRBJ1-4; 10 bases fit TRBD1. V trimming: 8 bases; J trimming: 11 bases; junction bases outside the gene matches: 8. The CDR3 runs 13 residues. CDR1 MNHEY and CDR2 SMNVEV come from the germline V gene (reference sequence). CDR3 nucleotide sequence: TGTGCCAGCTCGCCGGGACAGGGGTTTAAACTGTTTTTT. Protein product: CASSPGQGFKLFF. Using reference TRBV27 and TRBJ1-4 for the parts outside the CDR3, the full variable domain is EAQVTQNPRYLITVTGKKLTVTCSQNMNHEYMSWYRQDPGLGLRQIYYSMNVEVTDKGDVPEGYKVSRKEKRNFPLILESPSPNQTSLYFCASSPGQGFKLFFGSGTQLSVL.

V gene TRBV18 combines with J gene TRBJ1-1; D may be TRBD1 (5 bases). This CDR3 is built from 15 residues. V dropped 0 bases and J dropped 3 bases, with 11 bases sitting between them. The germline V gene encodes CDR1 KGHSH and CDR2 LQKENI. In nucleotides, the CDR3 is TGTGCCAGCTCACCACCAATGGCGGGGGACACTGAAGCTTTCTTT. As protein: CASSPPMAGDTEAFF.

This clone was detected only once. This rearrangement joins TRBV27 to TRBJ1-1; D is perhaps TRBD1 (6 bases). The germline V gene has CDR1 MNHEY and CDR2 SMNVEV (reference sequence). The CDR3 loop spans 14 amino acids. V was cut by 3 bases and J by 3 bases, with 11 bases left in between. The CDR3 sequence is CASSFDRTHTEAFF. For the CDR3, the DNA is TGTGCCAGCAGTTTTGACAGGACACACACTGAAGCTTTCTTT.

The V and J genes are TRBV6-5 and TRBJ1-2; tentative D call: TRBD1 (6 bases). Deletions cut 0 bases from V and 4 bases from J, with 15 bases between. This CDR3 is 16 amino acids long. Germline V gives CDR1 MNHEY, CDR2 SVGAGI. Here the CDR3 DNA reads TGTGCCAGCAGTTACTCTTGGGACACCCGTCCCTATGGCTACACCTTC. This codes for CASSYSWDTRPYGYTF.

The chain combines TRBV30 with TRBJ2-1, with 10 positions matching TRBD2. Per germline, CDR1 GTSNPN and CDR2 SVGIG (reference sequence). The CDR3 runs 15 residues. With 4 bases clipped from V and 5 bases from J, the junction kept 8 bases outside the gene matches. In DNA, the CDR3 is TGTGCCTGGAACCCCTGGACTAGCGGACACAATGAGCAGTTCTTC. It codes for CAWNPWTSGHNEQFF.

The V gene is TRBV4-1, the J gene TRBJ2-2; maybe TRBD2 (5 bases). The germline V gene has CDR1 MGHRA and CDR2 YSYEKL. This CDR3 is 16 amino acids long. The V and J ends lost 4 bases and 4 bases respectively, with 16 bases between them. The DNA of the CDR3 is TGCGCCAGCAGCCGCCCACCCGGACTGATCACCGGGGAGCTGTTTTTT. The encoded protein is CASSRPPGLITGELFF.